This T cell receptor (beta chain) was recorded in a study of OX40 agonist ivuxolimab in advanced cancers. Across the study: People who had prior anti-PD-1, anti-PD-L1 or anti-CTLA-4 therapy could take part, and about 40% had some.

Autoimmune disease history or systemic immunosuppression led to patients being barred. V was pared by 3 bases and J by 14 bases, with 17 bases between. Germline V CDR1 and CDR2: SGHTA, FQGTGA. CDR3 length equals 13 residues. Assay used: immunoSEQ multiplex PCR; TCRdb lists only in-frame clones, some missing. The sample lists roughly 86,000 clones; about 86% were seen once. The chain has TRBV7-3 and TRBJ2-1, with D possibly matching TRBD2 (6 bases). The specimen comprised CD4+ or CD8+ T cells sorted from blood, sampled in a trial of the OX40 agonist ivuxolimab. The source is an adult with an advanced solid tumor such as melanoma, head and neck, liver or kidney cancer. Written as DNA, the CDR3 is TGTGCCAGCAGCTTGGGACTTGAAATGCGCGAGTTCTTC. It yields the protein CASSLGLEMREFF.